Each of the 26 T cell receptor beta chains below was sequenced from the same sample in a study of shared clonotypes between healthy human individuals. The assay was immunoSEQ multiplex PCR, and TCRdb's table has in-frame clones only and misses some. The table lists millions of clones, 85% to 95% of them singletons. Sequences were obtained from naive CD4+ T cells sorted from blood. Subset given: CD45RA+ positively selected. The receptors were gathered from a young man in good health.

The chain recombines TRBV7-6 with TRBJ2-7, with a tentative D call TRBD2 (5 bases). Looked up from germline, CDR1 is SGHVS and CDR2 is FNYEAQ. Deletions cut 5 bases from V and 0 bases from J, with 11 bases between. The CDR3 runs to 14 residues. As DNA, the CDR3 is TGTGCCAGCAGCCCCAGACTACTCTCCTACGAGCAGTACTTC. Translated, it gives CASSPRLLSYEQYF.

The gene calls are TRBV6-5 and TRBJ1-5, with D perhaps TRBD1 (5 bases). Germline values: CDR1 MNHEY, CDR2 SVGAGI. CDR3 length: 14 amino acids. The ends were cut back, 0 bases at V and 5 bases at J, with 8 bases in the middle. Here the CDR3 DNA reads TGTGCCAGCAGTTACTCGGGGGTAGATCAGCCCCAGCATTTT. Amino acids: CASSYSGVDQPQHF.

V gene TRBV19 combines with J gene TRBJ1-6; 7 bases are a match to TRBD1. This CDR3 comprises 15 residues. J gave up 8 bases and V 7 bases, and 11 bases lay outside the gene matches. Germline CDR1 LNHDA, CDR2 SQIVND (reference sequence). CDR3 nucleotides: TGTGCCAGTACCAAATCACGGGACAGCCATTCACCCCTCCACTTT. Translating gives CASTKSRDSHSPLHF.

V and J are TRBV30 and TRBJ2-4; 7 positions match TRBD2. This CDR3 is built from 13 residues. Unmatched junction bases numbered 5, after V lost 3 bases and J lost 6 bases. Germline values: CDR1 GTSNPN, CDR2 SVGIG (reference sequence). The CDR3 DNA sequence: TGTGCCTGGAGCGGGGGGAGGAGAAACATTCAGTACTTC. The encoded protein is CAWSGGRRNIQYF.

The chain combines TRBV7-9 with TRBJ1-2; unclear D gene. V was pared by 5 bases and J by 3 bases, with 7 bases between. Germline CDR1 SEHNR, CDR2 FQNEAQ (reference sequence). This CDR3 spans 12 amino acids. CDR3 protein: CASSHVDYGYTF. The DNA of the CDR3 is TGTGCCAGCAGCCACGTGGACTATGGCTACACCTTC.

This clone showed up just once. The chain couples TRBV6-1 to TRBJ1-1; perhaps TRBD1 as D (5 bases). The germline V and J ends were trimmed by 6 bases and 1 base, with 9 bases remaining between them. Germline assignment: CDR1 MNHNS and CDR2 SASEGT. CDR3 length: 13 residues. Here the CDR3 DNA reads TGTGCCAGCAGCGCCGACAGGAACACTGAAGCTTTCTTT. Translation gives CASSADRNTEAFF.

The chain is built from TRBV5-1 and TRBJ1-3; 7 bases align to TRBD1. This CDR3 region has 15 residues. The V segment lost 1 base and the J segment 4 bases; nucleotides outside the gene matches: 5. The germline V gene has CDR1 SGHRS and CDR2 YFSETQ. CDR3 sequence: CASSLTGAAGNTIYF. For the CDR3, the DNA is TGCGCCAGCAGCTTGACAGGGGCAGCGGGAAACACCATATATTTT. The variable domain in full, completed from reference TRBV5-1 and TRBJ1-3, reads KAGVTQTPRYLIKTRGQQVTLSCSPISGHRSVSWYQQTPGQGLQFLFEYFSETQRNKGNFPGRFSGRQFSNSRSEMNVSTLELGDSALYLCASSLTGAAGNTIYFGEGSWLTVV.

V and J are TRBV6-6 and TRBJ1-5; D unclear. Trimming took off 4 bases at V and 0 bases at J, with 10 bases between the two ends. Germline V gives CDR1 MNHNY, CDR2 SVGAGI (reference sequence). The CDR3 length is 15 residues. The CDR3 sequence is CASSSNSISNQPQHF. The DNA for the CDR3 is TGTGCCAGCAGTTCAAATAGTATTAGCAATCAGCCCCAGCATTTT.

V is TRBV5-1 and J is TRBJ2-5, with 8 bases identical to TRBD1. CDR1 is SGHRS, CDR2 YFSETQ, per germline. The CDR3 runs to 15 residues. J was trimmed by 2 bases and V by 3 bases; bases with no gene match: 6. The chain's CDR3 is CASSYWTGPQETQYF. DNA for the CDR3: TGCGCCAGCAGCTACTGGACAGGGCCGCAAGAGACCCAGTACTTC. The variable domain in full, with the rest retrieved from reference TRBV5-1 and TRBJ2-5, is KAGVTQTPRYLIKTRGQQVTLSCSPISGHRSVSWYQQTPGQGLQFLFEYFSETQRNKGNFPGRFSGRQFSNSRSEMNVSTLELGDSALYLCASSYWTGPQETQYFGPGTRLLVL.

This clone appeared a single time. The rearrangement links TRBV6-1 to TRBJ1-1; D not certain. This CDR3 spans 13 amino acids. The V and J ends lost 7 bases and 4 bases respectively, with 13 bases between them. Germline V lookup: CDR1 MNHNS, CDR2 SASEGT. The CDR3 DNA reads TGTGCCAGCACTATCGCCTGGGGCACTGAAGCTTTCTTT. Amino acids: CASTIAWGTEAFF.

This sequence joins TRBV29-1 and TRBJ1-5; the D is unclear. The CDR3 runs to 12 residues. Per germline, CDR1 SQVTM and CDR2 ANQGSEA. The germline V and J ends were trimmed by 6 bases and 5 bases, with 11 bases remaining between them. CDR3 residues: CSVGEFDQPQHF. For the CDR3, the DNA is TGCAGCGTCGGTGAATTCGATCAGCCCCAGCATTTT.

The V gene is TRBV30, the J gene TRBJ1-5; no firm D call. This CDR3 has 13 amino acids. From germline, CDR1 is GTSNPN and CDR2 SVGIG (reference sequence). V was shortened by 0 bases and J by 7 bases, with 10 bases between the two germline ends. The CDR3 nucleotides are TGTGCCTGGAGTGTAGGCCTTAGCCAGCCCCAGCATTTT. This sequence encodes CAWSVGLSQPQHF. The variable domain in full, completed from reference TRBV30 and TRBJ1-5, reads SQTIHQWPATLVQPVGSPLSLECTVEGTSNPNLYWYRQAAGRGLQLLFYSVGIGQISSEVPQNLSASRPQDRQFILSSKKLLLSDSGFYLCAWSVGLSQPQHFGDGTRLSIL.

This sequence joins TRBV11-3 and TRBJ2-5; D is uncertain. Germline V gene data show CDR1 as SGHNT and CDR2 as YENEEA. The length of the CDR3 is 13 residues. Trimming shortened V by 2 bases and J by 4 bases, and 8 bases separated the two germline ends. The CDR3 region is CASSLNPRETQYF. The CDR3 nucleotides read TGTGCCAGCAGCTTAAATCCCCGAGAGACCCAGTACTTC.

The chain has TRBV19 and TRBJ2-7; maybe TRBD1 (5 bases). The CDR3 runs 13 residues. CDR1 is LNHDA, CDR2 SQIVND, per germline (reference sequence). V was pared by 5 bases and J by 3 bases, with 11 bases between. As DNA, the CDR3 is TGTGCCAGTAGTGTAGGGGTATACTACGAGCAGTACTTC. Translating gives CASSVGVYYEQYF.

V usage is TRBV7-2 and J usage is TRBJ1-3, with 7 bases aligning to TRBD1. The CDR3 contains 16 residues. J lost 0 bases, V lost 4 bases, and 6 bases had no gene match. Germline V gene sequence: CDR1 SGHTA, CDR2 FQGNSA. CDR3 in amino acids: CASSSDPGGSGNTIYF. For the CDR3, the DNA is TGTGCCAGCAGCTCCGACCCAGGGGGCTCTGGAAACACCATATATTTT.

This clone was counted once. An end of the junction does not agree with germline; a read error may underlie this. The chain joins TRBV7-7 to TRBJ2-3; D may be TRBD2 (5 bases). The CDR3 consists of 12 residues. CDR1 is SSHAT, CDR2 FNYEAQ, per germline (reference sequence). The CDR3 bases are TGTGCTAGCAGCCCACTAGGAGATACGCAGTATTTT. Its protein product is CASSPLGDTQYF.

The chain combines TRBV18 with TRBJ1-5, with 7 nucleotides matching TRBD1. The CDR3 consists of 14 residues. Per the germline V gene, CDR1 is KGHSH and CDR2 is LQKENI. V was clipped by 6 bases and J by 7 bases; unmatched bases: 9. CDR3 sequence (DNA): TGTGCCAGCTCCCTTGACAGGGTTGGGCAGCCCCAGCATTTT. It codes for CASSLDRVGQPQHF.

The CDR3 DNA sequence: TGTGCCAGCAGCAGGAGGGGGGCTAACTATGGCTACACCTTC. Its protein is CASSRRGANYGYTF. This chain uses TRBV21-1 with TRBJ1-2. TRBV21-1 is a pseudogene locus. The CDR3 extends over 14 amino acids.

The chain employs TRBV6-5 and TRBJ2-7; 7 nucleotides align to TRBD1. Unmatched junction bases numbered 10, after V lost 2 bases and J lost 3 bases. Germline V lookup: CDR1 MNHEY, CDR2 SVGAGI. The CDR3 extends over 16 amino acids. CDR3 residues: CASSYAPGQRSYEQYF. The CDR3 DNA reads TGTGCCAGCAGTTACGCGCCGGGACAGAGGAGCTACGAGCAGTACTTC.

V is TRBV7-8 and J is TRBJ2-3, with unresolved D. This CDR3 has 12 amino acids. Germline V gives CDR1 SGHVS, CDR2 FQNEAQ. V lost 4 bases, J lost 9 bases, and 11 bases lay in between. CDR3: CASSSLSDTQYF. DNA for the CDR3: TGTGCCAGCAGCTCCCTATCCGACACGCAGTATTTT.

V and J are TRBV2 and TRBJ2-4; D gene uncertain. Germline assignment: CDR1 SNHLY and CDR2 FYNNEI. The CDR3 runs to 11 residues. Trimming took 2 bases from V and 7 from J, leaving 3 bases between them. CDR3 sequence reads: CASSENNIQYF. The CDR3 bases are TGTGCCAGCAGTGAAAATAACATTCAGTACTTC.

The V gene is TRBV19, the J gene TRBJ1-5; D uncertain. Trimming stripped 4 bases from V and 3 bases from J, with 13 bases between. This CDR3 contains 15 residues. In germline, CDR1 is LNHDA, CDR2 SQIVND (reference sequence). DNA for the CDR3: TGTGCCAGTAGTACGGCCGGAACTACCAATCAGCCCCAGCATTTT. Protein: CASSTAGTTNQPQHF.

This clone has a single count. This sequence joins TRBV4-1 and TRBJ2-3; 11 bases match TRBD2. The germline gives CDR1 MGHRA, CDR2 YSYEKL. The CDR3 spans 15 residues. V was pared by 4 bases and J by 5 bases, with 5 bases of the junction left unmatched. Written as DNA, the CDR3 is TGCGCCAGCAGCCCGCTAGCGGGAGGTGGAGATACGCAGTATTTT. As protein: CASSPLAGGGDTQYF.

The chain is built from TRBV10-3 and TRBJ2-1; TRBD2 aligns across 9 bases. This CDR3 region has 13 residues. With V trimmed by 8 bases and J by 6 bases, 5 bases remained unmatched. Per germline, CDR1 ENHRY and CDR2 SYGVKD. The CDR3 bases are TGTGCCATCGGCGCGGGGGGGGTCAATGAGCAGTTCTTC. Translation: CAIGAGGVNEQFF.

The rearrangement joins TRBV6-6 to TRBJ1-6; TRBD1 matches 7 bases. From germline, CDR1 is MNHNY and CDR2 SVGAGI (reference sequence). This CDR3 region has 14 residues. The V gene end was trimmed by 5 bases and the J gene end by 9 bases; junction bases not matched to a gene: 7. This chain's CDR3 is CASSETGWGSPLHF. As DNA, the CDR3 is TGTGCCAGCAGTGAGACAGGGTGGGGTTCACCCCTCCACTTT.

CDR3 nucleotide sequence: TGTGCCAGCTCACAGGGGGAAGTGAACGGAAACACCATATATTTT. Translating it yields CASSQGEVNGNTIYF. J is TRBJ1-3 and V is TRBV18, with D perhaps matching TRBD1 (6 bases). Germline CDR1 KGHSH, CDR2 LQKENI. The CDR3 runs to 15 residues. The germline V and J ends were trimmed by 4 bases and 4 bases, with 14 bases remaining between them. The full variable domain, in which reference TRBV18 and TRBJ1-3 provide the parts outside the CDR3, is NAGVMQNPRHLVRRRGQEARLRCSPMKGHSHVYWYRQLPEEGLKFMVYLQKENIIDESGMPKERFSAEFPKEGPSILRIQQVVRGDSAAYFCASSQGEVNGNTIYFGEGSWLTVV.